The clone carrying this TCR beta chain was counted many times. TCRdb reprocessed the 5' RACE reads with MiXCR, giving one entry per CDR3 protein. This sample has tens of thousands of distinct CDR3 sequences; about 13% occur once, and the top ten carry roughly 10%. The CDR3 covers 15 residues. Trimming took off 3 bases at V and 0 bases at J, with 9 bases between the two ends. Germline CDR1 SGHAT, CDR2 FQNNGV. The data stem from a study of early T cells in non-severe SARS-CoV-2 infection. This sequence was found in an adult who was a healthcare worker with PCR-confirmed SARS-CoV-2 infection or an uninfected control (not recorded which). Sequenced material: whole blood. This sequence joins TRBV11-2 and TRBJ2-1, with D possibly TRBD2 on 5 matching bases. CDR3 DNA: TGTGCCAGCAGCTTTTCGGGGAACTCCTACAATGAGCAGTTCTTC. Translated: CASSFSGNSYNEQFF.